Listed below are T cell receptor beta chains from one sample, sequenced in a study of Graves' ophthalmopathy and Graves' hyperthyroidism. TCRdb ran MiXCR on the multiplex PCR reads and lists one entry per CDR3 protein. The table lists about 550,000 distinct CDR3 sequences, 35% to 45% of them singletons. Sequencing used peripheral blood or thyroid tissue (not recorded which). The receptors come from an adult man with Graves' hyperthyroidism. The CDR3 runs from the conserved cysteine through the conserved F or W.

TRBV7-8,TRBJ1-6,CASSLRVGYNSPLHF
TRBV6-5,TRBJ2-7,CASSYLAGLDLGEQYF
TRBV12-3/TRBV12-4,.,CASSLVGRAYEQYF
TRBV5-8,TRBJ2-5,CASSLGGSGIETQYF
TRBV29-1,TRBJ2-3,CSVVWGRDTQYF
TRBV20-1,TRBJ2-2,CSASSVVGTGELFF
TRBV29-1,TRBJ1-2,CSVAGQGIGYGYTF
TRBV29-1,TRBJ2-5,CSVEFFGTGVQETQYF
TRBV2,TRBJ2-2,CASSRDTSNTGELFF
TRBV4-1,TRBJ1-1,CASSPTSSGVNTEAFF
TRBV5-1,TRBJ1-3,CASSLDWTGFGNTIYF
TRBV20-1,TRBJ1-5,CSASDPRGTTLSNQPQHF
TRBV9,TRBJ2-2,CASSVVTGELFF
TRBV9,TRBJ1-5,CASSYGTGIGNQPQHF
TRBV9,TRBJ1-2,CASSETGLPGNTF
TRBV6-1,TRBJ2-3,CASGAGRLAGVTDTQYF
TRBV30,TRBJ1-6,CACQRDQGADSPLHF
TRBV5-6,TRBJ2-5,CASSSQVLETQYF
TRBV19,TRBJ2-7,CASSRGQGETYEQYF
TRBV4-1,TRBJ1-2,CASSQVWGPSYGYTF
TRBV10-3,TRBJ1-3,CAIAQGSSGSTIYF
TRBV20-1,TRBJ2-5,CSADSTGRETQYF
TRBV5-1,TRBJ2-2,CASSLRGLASNTGELFF
TRBV5-4,TRBJ2-5,CASSWTSGRGQETQYF
TRBV11-2,TRBJ2-7,CASSLGTSGRLLGDEQYF
TRBV7-2,TRBJ1-1,CASSFSSANPGTTGTEAFF
TRBV29-1,TRBJ1-1,CSVEKGAVGAFF
TRBV6-1,TRBJ2-2,CASRRGTGELFF
TRBV19,TRBJ1-3,CASSLGLRSGNTIYF
TRBV20-1,TRBJ2-5,CSAGGLGLETQYF
TRBV2,TRBJ1-1,CASDFTEAFF
TRBV20-1,TRBJ2-7,CSAQRPLSGRAVEQYF
TRBV7-9,TRBJ1-4,CASSSRDRSTNEKLFF
TRBV4-2,TRBJ1-1,CASSQGTAGWDTEAFF
TRBV9,TRBJ1-1,CASSVGVGMAGRKNTEAFF
TRBV5-8,TRBJ2-2,CASSLRATRGTGELFF
TRBV7-9,TRBJ1-2,CASSKGQEGRGYTF
TRBV10-3,TRBJ2-7,CAIGKGASYEQYF
TRBV2,TRBJ1-1,CATLRVTEAFF
TRBV5-1,TRBJ1-6,CASSLTGYSYNSPLHF
TRBV29-1,TRBJ1-2,CSVPGIRYGYTF
TRBV7-9,TRBJ1-2,CASSLNAGAGGYTF
TRBV5-6,TRBJ2-7,CASSLVGGGDSEQYF
TRBV4-2,TRBJ2-7,CASSQGLGQIYEQYF
TRBV20-1,TRBJ1-1,CSARVRTGGDEAFF
TRBV20-1,TRBJ2-5,CSARTGVQETQYF
TRBV20-1,TRBJ1-5,CSARGGNQPQHF
TRBV29-1,TRBJ2-2,CSIRGQNTGELFF
TRBV29-1,TRBJ2-3,CSADVADTQYF
TRBV7-7,TRBJ2-5,CASSVRALQETQYF
TRBV2,TRBJ1-2,CASSESWQINYGYTF
TRBV5-1,TRBJ2-7,CASSLAEGNSYEQYF
TRBV29-1,TRBJ1-2,CSSQEGRTYGYTF
TRBV12-3/TRBV12-4,TRBJ1-2,CASSFSNYGYTF
TRBV2,TRBJ1-4,CASSEPRTGIDEKLFF
TRBV7-8,TRBJ2-7,CASRGPALSYEQYF
TRBV10-3,TRBJ2-2,CAWSVLAANTGELFF
TRBV24-1,TRBJ1-3,CATSDSPGQGNTIYF
TRBV5-1,TRBJ1-1,CASSLVSNTEAFF
TRBV29-1,.,CSAISGATEQFF